This T cell receptor (beta chain) was recovered during a study of T cell responses to AZD1222 COVID-19 vaccine. General study results and limits: The breadth and depth of Spike-specific TCRs increased once two AZD1222 doses had been given.

This table comes from immunoSEQ multiplex PCR, and its TCRdb copy is limited to in-frame clones, with some not included. The data contain approximately 210,000 clones, roughly 94% of them singletons. The count of this clone is one. Its antigen is still unknown. Distinct nucleotide sequences in the sample also encode this CDR3. V was trimmed by 2 bases and J by 6 bases, leaving 8 bases between them. Per the germline V gene, CDR1 is MDHEN and CDR2 is SYDVKM. The CDR3 sequence is 13 residues long. This specimen was peripheral blood, taken 28 days after the second dose of the MenACWY control vaccine. The receptor was derived from an adult who received the MenACWY meningococcal vaccine as a control. This chain joins TRBV28 and TRBJ1-5, with D tentatively TRBD1 (5 bases). This CDR3 reads CASSLRGGQPQHF. The CDR3 DNA sequence: TGTGCCAGCAGTTTACGCGGGGGTCAGCCCCAGCATTTT.